Listed below are T cell receptor beta chains from one sample, sequenced in a study of cytomegalovirus exposure and HLA in healthy donors. The repertoire was sequenced with immunoSEQ multiplex PCR; TCRdb's copy has only in-frame clones and lacks some. The top ten clones hold under 1.5% of a sample with tens of thousands of clones, about 94% of them seen once. The source material was PBMCs. These receptors were obtained from a man younger than 35 in good health and CMV-seropositive. CDR3s include the opening cysteine and the closing phenylalanine or tryptophan. The D gene is left open where the match is weak. Not every row has a clone size; where given, it reads once, few, many or a size class.

-	-	TRBV5-1	TRBJ1-4	CASSAGGRPGEKLFF	TGCGCCAGCAGCGCGGGGGGGCGCCCGGGGGAAAAACTGTTTTTT
-	-	TRBV18	TRBJ2-5	CASSPPRGTGETQYF	TGTGCCAGCTCACCACCTCGCGGGACCGGAGAGACCCAGTACTTC
-	TRBD1	TRBV6-5	TRBJ2-2	CASSYVGTGVTGELFF	TGTGCCAGCAGTTACGTTGGGACAGGGGTTACCGGGGAGCTGTTTTTT
-	-	TRBV29-1	TRBJ2-5	CSVEDPGSRETQYF	TGCAGCGTTGAAGACCCCGGGAGTAGGGAGACCCAGTACTTC
-	-	TRBV30	TRBJ1-5	CAWRRQGSNQPQHF	TGTGCCTGGAGGCGACAAGGTAGCAATCAGCCCCAGCATTTT
-	-	TRBV19	TRBJ1-3	CASSMYSGNTIYF	TGTGCCAGTAGTATGTACTCTGGAAACACCATATATTTT
-	-	TRBV6-5	TRBJ1-4	CASRKSEKLFF	TGTGCCAGCAGGAAGAGTGAAAAACTGTTTTTT
-	TRBD1	TRBV7-9	TRBJ2-2	CASSLVEGQGYTGELFF	TGTGCCAGCAGCCTCGTAGAAGGACAGGGATACACCGGGGAGCTGTTTTTT
-	-	TRBV30	TRBJ2-3	CAWSPQGTQYF	TGTGCCTGGAGCCCACAGGGAACGCAGTATTTT
-	TRBD2	TRBV5-6	TRBJ2-3	CASSSGSPDTQYF	TGTGCCAGCTCTAGCGGGAGCCCCGATACGCAGTATTTT
once	-	TRBV6-6	TRBJ1-2	CASTGGHYGYTF	TGTGCCAGCACGGGGGGCCACTATGGCTACACCTTC
-	TRBD1	TRBV19	TRBJ2-2	CASRSTGGLSGELFF	TGTGCCAGTAGGTCCACAGGGGGCCTCAGCGGGGAGCTGTTTTTT
-	-	TRBV5-5	TRBJ1-5	CASSSDSRQPQHF	TGTGCCAGCAGCTCCGACAGCAGGCAGCCCCAGCATTTT
-	TRBD1	TRBV5-1	TRBJ2-5	CASSLGQGSKTQYF	TGCGCCAGCAGTCTAGGACAGGGTAGTAAGACCCAGTACTTC
-	-	TRBV18	TRBJ2-5	CASSPTVQETQYF	TGTGCCAGCTCACCGACAGTTCAAGAGACCCAGTACTTC
-	TRBD2	TRBV6-5	TRBJ2-3	CASAQREGHDTQYF	TGTGCCAGCGCCCAGCGGGAGGGCCATGATACGCAGTATTTT
-	-	TRBV7-9	TRBJ1-3	CASSPNHHYSGNTIYF	TGTGCCAGCAGCCCTAACCACCACTACTCTGGAAACACCATATATTTT
-	-	TRBV18	TRBJ2-1	CASSPQEERTPNEQFF	TGTGCCAGCTCACCACAGGAGGAAAGAACTCCCAATGAGCAGTTCTTC
-	TRBD2	TRBV5-1	TRBJ2-1	CASSLLAGHNEQFF	TGCGCCAGCAGCTTACTAGCGGGACACAATGAGCAGTTCTTC
once	-	TRBV7-9	TRBJ2-1	CASSADSLREQFF	TGTGCCAGCAGCGCCGATTCCTTGAGGGAGCAGTTCTTC
-	TRBD2	TRBV7-6	TRBJ2-7	CASSLASGTGFWAPGEQYF	TGTGCCAGCAGCTTAGCTAGCGGGACTGGTTTTTGGGCCCCCGGAGAGCAGTACTTC
-	TRBD2	TRBV6-6	TRBJ2-7	CASSSAGLADYEQYF	TGTGCCAGCAGTTCGGCTGGACTAGCGGACTACGAGCAGTACTTC
-	-	TRBV2	TRBJ1-2	CASKGKGLHPNYGYTF	TGTGCCAGCAAGGGCAAGGGACTGCACCCTAACTATGGCTACACCTTC
-	-	TRBV28	TRBJ1-3	CASGNGVNSGNTIYF	TGTGCCAGCGGAAACGGGGTAAACTCTGGAAACACCATATATTTT
-	-	TRBV25-1	TRBJ1-1	CASSEWLSNTEAFF	TGTGCCAGCAGTGAATGGCTCTCGAACACTGAAGCTTTCTTT
-	-	TRBV5-1	TRBJ2-1	CASSFEGNEQFF	TGCGCCAGCAGCTTCGAGGGTAATGAGCAGTTCTTC
-	-	TRBV6-1	TRBJ1-3	CASSVHRTISGNTIYF	TGTGCCAGCAGTGTACACAGAACCATCTCTGGAAACACCATATATTTT
-	-	TRBV5-1	TRBJ1-3	CASSLNPGSAGASGNTIYF	TGCGCCAGCAGCTTGAATCCGGGGTCAGCAGGCGCCTCTGGAAACACCATATATTTT
-	-	TRBV9	TRBJ1-1	CASSVGQGLNTEAFF	TGTGCCAGCAGCGTAGGTCAGGGGCTGAACACTGAAGCTTTCTTT
-	TRBD2	TRBV11-2	TRBJ2-2	CASKVRTSGSIAGELFF	TGTGCCAGCAAAGTCAGGACTAGCGGGAGTATAGCCGGGGAGCTGTTTTTT
-	-	TRBV28	TRBJ1-5	CASSYQGYTNQPQHF	TGTGCCAGCAGCTATCAGGGGTATACCAATCAGCCCCAGCATTTT
once	TRBD1	TRBV4-1	TRBJ1-1	CASSQPRQGTQSLLF	TGCGCCAGCAGCCAGCCTCGACAGGGGACTCAGTCTCTCCTCTTT
-	TRBD2	TRBV7-6	TRBJ2-1	CASTYQTGGHNEQFF	TGTGCCAGCACCTACCAGACGGGAGGGCACAATGAGCAGTTCTTC
-	TRBD2	TRBV9	TRBJ2-1	CASSAYSGTLNEQFF	TGTGCCAGCAGCGCCTATAGCGGGACGTTAAATGAGCAGTTCTTC
-	TRBD1	TRBV19	TRBJ1-2	CASSDRDYGYTF	TGTGCCTCCTCGGACAGGGATTATGGCTACACCTTC
-	-	TRBV25-1	TRBJ2-1	CASGGRGLTSYNEQFF	TGTGCCAGCGGCGGACGAGGACTAACGTCCTACAATGAGCAGTTCTTC
-	-	TRBV6-6	TRBJ2-4	CASKTDSQNIQYF	TGTGCCAGCAAAACAGACAGCCAAAACATTCAGTACTTC
-	TRBD1	TRBV19	TRBJ1-1	CASSLPGGSAEAFF	TGTGCCAGTAGTCTCCCAGGGGGCAGCGCTGAAGCTTTCTTT
-	TRBD1	TRBV6-1	TRBJ1-5	CASSEWDREKINQPQHF	TGTGCCAGCAGTGAGTGGGACAGAGAGAAAATCAATCAGCCCCAGCATTTT
-	TRBD1	TRBV13	TRBJ2-5	CASSLRGTGGLETQYF	TGTGCCAGCAGCCTCCGTGGGACAGGGGGCTTGGAGACCCAGTACTTC
-	TRBD1	TRBV5-1	TRBJ2-5	CASSSWTGMGETQYF	TGCGCCAGCAGCTCCTGGACAGGGATGGGAGAGACCCAGTACTTC
once	-	TRBV15	TRBJ1-3	CATSIPAGNTIYF	TGTGCCACCAGCATCCCCGCTGGAAACACCATATATTTT
-	-	TRBV5-1	TRBJ2-7	CASSLSGAYEQYF	TGCGCCAGCAGCTTGTCCGGGGCCTACGAGCAGTACTTC
-	-	TRBV7-9	TRBJ2-7	CASSFATRSEGGVLEQYF	TGTGCCAGCAGCTTCGCCACTCGGTCCGAGGGAGGTGTTTTGGAGCAGTACTTC
-	TRBD2	TRBV10-1	TRBJ2-1	CASSASGNNNEQFF	TGCGCCAGCAGTGCCAGCGGGAATAACAATGAGCAGTTCTTC
-	-	TRBV19	TRBJ1-1	CASSTRRVEGTEAFF	TGTGCCAGTAGTACCCGAAGGGTGGAGGGCACTGAAGCTTTCTTT
-	-	TRBV6-5	TRBJ1-3	CASSYSITGKFYTIYF	TGTGCCAGCAGTTACTCGATAACCGGGAAGTTTTACACCATATATTTT
-	-	TRBV2	TRBJ2-7	CASSEDPGAYEQYF	TGTGCCAGCAGTGAAGACCCGGGGGCCTACGAGCAGTACTTC
-	TRBD2	TRBV4-1	TRBJ2-6	CASSHLSGGAVGANVLTF	TGCGCCAGCAGCCATCTTAGCGGGGGGGCGGTTGGGGCCAACGTCCTGACTTTC
-	-	TRBV5-1	TRBJ1-2	CASSPEQGSGYTF	TGCGCCAGCAGCCCAGAACAGGGATCCGGCTACACCTTC
once	TRBD2	TRBV4-1	TRBJ2-1	CASSRGLADYNEQFF	TGCGCCAGCAGCCGGGGACTAGCCGACTACAATGAGCAGTTCTTC
-	TRBD2	TRBV2	TRBJ2-7	CASMRGSSYEQYF	TGTGCCAGCATGCGGGGGAGCTCCTACGAGCAGTACTTC